These T cell receptor beta chains were read from a single sample in a study of blood T cell repertoires in COVID-19. The table came from immunoSEQ multiplex PCR; TCRdb's copy has only in-frame clones and leaves some out. The data show a few hundred thousand clones, with approximately 90% seen just once and roughly 6.2% held by the top ten. Source material: peripheral blood. Receptor source: a man in his 60s who had recovered from COVID-19. Both conserved end residues are trimmed from each CDR3.

V gene	CDR3 protein
TRBV30	ASAPSGNTIY
TRBV29-1	SVRVQGEGYNEQF
TRBV10-3	AISESNTLAGFYEQY
TRBV9	ASSVAPATNEKLF
TRBV27	ASSFKGQGEKLF
TRBV7-2	ASSLTGFSTEAF
TRBV29-1	SVGGSGYPNNEQF
TRBV7-3	ASREGGTDTQY
TRBV7-7	ASRSTVANTGELF
TRBV6-5	ASSPGQGNTIY